The TCR beta chain described here comes from a study of regulatory T cells in long-lasting Graves disease. This clonotype appeared many times. Time point reported: newly diagnosed GD, antithyroid drugs for less than 3 months. PBMC-derived RNA was used for the TCR library. The authors built TCR beta libraries using iRepertoire HTBI primers and Arm-PCR of CDR3 regions. TCRdb itself ran the multiplex PCR reads through MiXCR, one entry per CDR3 protein. Of 500,000 or so distinct CDR3 sequences in the sample, 15% to 20% were seen once. The data also belong to a second study, concerning T cells in Graves' hyperthyroidism and ophthalmopathy.

This clonotype was obtained from a middle-aged man with Graves disease. The input for sequencing was peripheral blood mononuclear cells (PBMCs), taken at new diagnosis, from a patient treated with antithyroid drugs.

The CDR3 coding sequence is TGTGCCAGCAGCCACCCTATCATGAACACTGAAGCTTTCTTT. This translates into CASSHPIMNTEAFF. The V gene is TRBV3-1, the J gene TRBJ1-1; D not certain. This CDR3 contains 14 residues. V was pared by 3 bases and J by 0 bases, with 8 bases between. From germline, CDR1 is LGHDT and CDR2 YNNKEL (reference sequence).